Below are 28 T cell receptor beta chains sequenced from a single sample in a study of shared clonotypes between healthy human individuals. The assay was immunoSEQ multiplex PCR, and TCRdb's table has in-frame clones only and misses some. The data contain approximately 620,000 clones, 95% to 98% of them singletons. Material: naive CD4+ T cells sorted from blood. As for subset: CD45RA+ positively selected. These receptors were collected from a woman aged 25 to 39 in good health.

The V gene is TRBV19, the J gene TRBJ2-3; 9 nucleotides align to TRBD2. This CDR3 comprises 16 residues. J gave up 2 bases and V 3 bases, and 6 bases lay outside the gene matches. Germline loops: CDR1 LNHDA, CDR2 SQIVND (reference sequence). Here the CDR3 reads CASSIWASGVTDTQYF. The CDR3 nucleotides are TGTGCCAGTAGTATCTGGGCTAGCGGGGTCACAGATACGCAGTATTTT.

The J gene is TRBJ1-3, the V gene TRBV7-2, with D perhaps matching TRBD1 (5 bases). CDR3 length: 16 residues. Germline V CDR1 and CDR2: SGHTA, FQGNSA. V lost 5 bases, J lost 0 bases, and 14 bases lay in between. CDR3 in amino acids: CASSAYLGVSGNTIYF. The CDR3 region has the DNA TGTGCCAGCAGCGCGTACCTGGGGGTCTCTGGAAACACCATATATTTT. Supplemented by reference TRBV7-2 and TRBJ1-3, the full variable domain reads GAGVSQSPSNKVTEKGKDVELRCDPISGHTALYWYRQSLGQGLEFLIYFQGNSAPDKSGLPSDRFSAERTGGSVSTLTIQRTQQEDSAVYLCASSAYLGVSGNTIYFGEGSWLTVV.

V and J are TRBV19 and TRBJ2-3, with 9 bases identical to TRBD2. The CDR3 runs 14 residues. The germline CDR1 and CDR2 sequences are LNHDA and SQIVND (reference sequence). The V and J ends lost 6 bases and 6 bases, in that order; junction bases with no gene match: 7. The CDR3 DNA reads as TGTGCCAGTAGGGAAAGCGGGAGGACCGATACGCAGTATTTT. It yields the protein CASRESGRTDTQYF.

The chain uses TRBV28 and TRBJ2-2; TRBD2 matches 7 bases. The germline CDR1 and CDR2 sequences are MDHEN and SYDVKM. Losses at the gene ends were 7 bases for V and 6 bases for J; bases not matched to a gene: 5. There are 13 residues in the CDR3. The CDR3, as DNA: TGTGCCAGCACTGGACTAGTCGCCGGGGAGCTGTTTTTT. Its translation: CASTGLVAGELFF. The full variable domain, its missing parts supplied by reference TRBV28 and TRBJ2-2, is DVKVTQSSRYLVKRTGEKVFLECVQDMDHENMFWYRQDPGLGLRLIYFSYDVKMKEKGDIPEGYSVSREKKERFSLILESASTNQTSMYLCASTGLVAGELFFGEGSRLTVL.

The CDR3 region is CASSDLWAKQYF. Written as DNA, the CDR3 is TGTGCCAGCAGTGATCTATGGGCGAAGCAGTACTTC. V and J are TRBV6-1 and TRBJ2-7; no definite D call. Germline CDR1 MNHNS, CDR2 SASEGT. This CDR3 comprises 12 residues. V shed 3 bases and J shed 8 bases, with 11 bases lying between them.

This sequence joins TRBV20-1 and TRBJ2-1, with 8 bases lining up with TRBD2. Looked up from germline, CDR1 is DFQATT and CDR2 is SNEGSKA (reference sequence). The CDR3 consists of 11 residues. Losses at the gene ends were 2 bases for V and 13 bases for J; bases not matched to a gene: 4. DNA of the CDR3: TGCAGTGCTAGAATAACTAGCGGTCAGTTCTTC. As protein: CSARITSGQFF.

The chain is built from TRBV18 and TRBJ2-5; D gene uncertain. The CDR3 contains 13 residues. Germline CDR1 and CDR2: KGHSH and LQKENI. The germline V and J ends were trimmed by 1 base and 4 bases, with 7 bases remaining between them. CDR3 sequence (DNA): TGTGCCAGCTCACCACAAGATGCAGAGACCCAGTACTTC. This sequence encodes CASSPQDAETQYF.

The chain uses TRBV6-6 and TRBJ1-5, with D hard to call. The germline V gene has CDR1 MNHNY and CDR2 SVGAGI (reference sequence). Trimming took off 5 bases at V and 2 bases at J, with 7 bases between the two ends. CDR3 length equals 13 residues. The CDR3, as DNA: TGTGCCAGCAGTCCCGGGGGCAATCAGCCCCAGCATTTT. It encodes CASSPGGNQPQHF.

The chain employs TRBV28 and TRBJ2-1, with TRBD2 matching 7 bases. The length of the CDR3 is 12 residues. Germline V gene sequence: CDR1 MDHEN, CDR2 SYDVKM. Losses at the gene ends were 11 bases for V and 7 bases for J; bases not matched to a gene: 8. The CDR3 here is CAPTGTMNEQFF. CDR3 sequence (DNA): TGTGCCCCAACGGGGACTATGAATGAGCAGTTCTTC.

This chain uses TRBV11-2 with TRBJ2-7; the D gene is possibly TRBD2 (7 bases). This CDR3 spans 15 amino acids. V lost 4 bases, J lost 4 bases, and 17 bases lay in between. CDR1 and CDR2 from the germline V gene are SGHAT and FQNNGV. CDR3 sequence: CASSSSGASGYEQYF. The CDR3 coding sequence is TGTGCCAGCAGCTCTTCGGGGGCTAGCGGATACGAGCAGTACTTC.

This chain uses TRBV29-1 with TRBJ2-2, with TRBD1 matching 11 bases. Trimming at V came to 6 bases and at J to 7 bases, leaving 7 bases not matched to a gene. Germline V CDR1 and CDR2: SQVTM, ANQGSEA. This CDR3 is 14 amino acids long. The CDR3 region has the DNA TGCAGCGTCCTAGGACAGGGGGCCAACGGGGAGCTGTTTTTT. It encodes CSVLGQGANGELFF.

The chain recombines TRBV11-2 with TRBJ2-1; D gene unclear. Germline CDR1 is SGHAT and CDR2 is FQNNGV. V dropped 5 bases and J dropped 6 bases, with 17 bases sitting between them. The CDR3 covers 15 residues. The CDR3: CASSPSLLSRNEQFF. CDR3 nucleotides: TGTGCCAGCAGCCCAAGCCTACTGAGTCGCAATGAGCAGTTCTTC.

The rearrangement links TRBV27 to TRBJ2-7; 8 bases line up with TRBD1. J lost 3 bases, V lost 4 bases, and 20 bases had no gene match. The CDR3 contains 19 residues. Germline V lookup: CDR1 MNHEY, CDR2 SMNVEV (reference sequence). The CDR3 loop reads CASSSRTFLPGQEIYEQYF. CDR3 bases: TGTGCCAGCAGTTCCCGCACCTTCCTCCCGGGACAGGAGATCTACGAGCAGTACTTC.

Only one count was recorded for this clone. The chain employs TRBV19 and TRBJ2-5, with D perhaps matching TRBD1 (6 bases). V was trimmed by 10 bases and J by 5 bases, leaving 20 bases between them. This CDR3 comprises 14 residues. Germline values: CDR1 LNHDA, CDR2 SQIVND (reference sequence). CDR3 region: CATNSVRGSETQYF. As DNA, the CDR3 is TGTGCCACCAATTCGGTCAGGGGCTCTGAGACCCAGTACTTC. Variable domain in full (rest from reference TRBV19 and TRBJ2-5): DGGITQSPKYLFRKEGQNVTLSCEQNLNHDAMYWYRQDPGQGLRLIYYSQIVNDFQKGDIAEGYSVSREKKESFPLTVTSAQKNPTAFYLCATNSVRGSETQYFGPGTRLLVL.

The CDR3 spells CASSLGRVGNGDTQYF. DNA for the CDR3: TGTGCCAGCAGCTTAGGTAGAGTGGGGAACGGAGATACGCAGTATTTT. This sequence joins TRBV7-9 and TRBJ2-3; D not certain. The V and J ends lost 1 base and 5 bases respectively, with 16 bases between them. This CDR3 comprises 16 residues. Per the germline V gene, CDR1 is SEHNR and CDR2 is FQNEAQ (reference sequence).

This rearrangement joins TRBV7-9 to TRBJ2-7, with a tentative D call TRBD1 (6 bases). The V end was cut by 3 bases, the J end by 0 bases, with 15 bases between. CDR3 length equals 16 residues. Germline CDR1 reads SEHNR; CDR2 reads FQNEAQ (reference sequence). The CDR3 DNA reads TGTGCCAGCAGCTTTCATTCGGGACAAGACTCCTACGAGCAGTACTTC. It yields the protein CASSFHSGQDSYEQYF.

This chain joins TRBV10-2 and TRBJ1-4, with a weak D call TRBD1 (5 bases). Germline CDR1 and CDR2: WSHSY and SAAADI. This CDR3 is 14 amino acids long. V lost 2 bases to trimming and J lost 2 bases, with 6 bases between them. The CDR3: CASSEGGTNEKLFF. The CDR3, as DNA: TGCGCCAGCAGTGAGGGGGGGACTAATGAAAAACTGTTTTTT.

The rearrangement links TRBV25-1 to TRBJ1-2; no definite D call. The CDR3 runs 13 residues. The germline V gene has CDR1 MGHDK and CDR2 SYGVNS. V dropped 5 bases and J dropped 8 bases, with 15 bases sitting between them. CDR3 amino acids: CASSPNGFDGYTF. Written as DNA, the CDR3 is TGTGCCAGCAGTCCTAACGGATTCGACGGCTACACCTTC.

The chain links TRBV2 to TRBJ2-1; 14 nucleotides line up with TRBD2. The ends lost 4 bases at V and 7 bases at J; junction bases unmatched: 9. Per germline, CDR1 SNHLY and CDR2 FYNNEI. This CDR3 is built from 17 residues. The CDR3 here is CASSGTSGRLLRNEQFF. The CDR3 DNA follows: TGTGCCAGCAGTGGGACTAGCGGGAGGCTGCTGAGAAATGAGCAGTTCTTC.

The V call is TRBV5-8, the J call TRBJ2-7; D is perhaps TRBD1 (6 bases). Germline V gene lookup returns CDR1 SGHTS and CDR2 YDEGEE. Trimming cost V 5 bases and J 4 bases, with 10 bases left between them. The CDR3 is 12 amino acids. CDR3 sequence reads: CASSPQGYEQYF. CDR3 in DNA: TGTGCCAGCAGTCCCCAGGGGTACGAGCAGTACTTC.

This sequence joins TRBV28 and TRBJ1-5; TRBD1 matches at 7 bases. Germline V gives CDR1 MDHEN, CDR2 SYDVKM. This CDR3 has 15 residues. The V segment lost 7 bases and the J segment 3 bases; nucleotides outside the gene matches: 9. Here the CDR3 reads CASISSTGINQPQHF. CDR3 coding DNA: TGTGCCAGCATTTCCTCGACAGGGATCAATCAGCCCCAGCATTTT.

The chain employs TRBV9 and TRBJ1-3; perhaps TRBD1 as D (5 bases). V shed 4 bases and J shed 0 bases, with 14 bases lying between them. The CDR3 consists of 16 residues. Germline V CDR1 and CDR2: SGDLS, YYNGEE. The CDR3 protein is CASSPSGILSGNTIYF. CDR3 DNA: TGTGCCAGCAGCCCATCAGGGATCCTCTCTGGAAACACCATATATTTT. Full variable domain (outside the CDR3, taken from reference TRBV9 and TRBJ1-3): DSGVTQTPKHLITATGQRVTLRCSPRSGDLSVYWYQQSLDQGLQFLIQYYNGEERAKGNILERFSAQQFPDLHSELNLSSLELGDSALYFCASSPSGILSGNTIYFGEGSWLTVV.

CDR3 sequence: CASSPQGQGNTEAFF. CDR3 nucleotide sequence: TGTGCCAGCTCACCACAAGGACAGGGCAACACTGAAGCTTTCTTT. J is TRBJ1-1 and V is TRBV18, with 8 bases matching TRBD1. After removal of 1 base from V and 2 bases from J, the junction contained 3 bases not matched to a gene. Looked up from germline, CDR1 is KGHSH and CDR2 is LQKENI. This CDR3 contains 15 residues.

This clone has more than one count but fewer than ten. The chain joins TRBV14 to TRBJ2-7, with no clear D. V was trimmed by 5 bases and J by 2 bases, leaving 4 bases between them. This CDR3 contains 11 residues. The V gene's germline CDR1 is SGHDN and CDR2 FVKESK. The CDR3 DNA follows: TGTGCCAGCAGCATGACCTACGAGCAGTACTTC. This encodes CASSMTYEQYF. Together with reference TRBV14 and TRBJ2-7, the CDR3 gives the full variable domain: EAGVTQFPSHSVIEKGQTVTLRCDPISGHDNLYWYRRVMGKEIKFLLHFVKESKQDESGMPNNRFLAERTGGTYSTLKVQPAELEDSGVYFCASSMTYEQYFGPGTRLTVT.

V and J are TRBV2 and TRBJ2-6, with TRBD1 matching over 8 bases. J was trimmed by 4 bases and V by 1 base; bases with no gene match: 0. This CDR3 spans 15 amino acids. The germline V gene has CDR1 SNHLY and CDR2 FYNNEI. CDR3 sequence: CASSEGQGGANVLTF. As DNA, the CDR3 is TGTGCCAGCAGTGAAGGACAGGGGGGGGCCAACGTCCTGACTTTC.

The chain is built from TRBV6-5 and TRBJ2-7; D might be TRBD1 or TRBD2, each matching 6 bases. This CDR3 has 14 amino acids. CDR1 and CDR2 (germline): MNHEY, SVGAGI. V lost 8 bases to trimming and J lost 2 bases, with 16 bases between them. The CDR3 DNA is TGTGCCAGCCACGGAGGGGGGAGGACCTACGAGCAGTACTTC. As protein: CASHGGGRTYEQYF.

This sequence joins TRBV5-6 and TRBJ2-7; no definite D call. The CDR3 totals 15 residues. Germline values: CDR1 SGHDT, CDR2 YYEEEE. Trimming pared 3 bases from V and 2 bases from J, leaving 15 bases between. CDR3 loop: CASSWPLGSPYEQYF. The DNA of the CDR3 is TGTGCCAGCAGCTGGCCCCTAGGTTCGCCCTACGAGCAGTACTTC.

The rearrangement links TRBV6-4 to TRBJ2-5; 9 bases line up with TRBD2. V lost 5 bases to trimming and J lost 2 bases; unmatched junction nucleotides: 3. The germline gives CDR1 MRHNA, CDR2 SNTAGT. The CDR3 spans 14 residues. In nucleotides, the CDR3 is TGTGCCAGCAGTCCGACTAGCGGACAAGAGACCCAGTACTTC. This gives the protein CASSPTSGQETQYF.